Reported below is one T cell receptor beta chain. What it binds is not known. This record belongs to a study of T cell responses to AZD1222 COVID-19 vaccine. General observations from the study: No repertoire was sampled before or during the peak T cell response, only after it.

CDR1 SGHNT and CDR2 YYREEE come from the germline V gene (reference sequence). The ends were cut back, 2 bases at V and 2 bases at J, with 8 bases in the middle. The CDR3 length is 13 residues. The protocol was immunoSEQ multiplex PCR, while the TCRdb copy is restricted to in-frame clones and leaves out a portion. The repertoire consists of about 150,000 clones, with around nine tenths occurring once and the leading ten covering approximately 1.8%. The receptor comes from an adult in good health. The V gene is TRBV5-4, the J gene TRBJ2-7; D may be TRBD1 or TRBD2 (5 bases each). The sample consisted of peripheral blood, taken on day 0 of AZD1222 vaccination. CDR3 DNA sequence: TGTGCCAGCAGCTTACTAGGGGCCTACGAGCAGTACTTC. Its protein is CASSLLGAYEQYF. Drawing the rest from reference TRBV5-4 and TRBJ2-7, the complete variable domain is ETGVTQSPTHLIKTRGQQVTLRCSSQSGHNTVSWYQQALGQGPQFIFQYYREEENGRGNFPPRFSGLQFPNYSSELNVNALELDDSALYLCASSLLGAYEQYFGPGTRLTVT.